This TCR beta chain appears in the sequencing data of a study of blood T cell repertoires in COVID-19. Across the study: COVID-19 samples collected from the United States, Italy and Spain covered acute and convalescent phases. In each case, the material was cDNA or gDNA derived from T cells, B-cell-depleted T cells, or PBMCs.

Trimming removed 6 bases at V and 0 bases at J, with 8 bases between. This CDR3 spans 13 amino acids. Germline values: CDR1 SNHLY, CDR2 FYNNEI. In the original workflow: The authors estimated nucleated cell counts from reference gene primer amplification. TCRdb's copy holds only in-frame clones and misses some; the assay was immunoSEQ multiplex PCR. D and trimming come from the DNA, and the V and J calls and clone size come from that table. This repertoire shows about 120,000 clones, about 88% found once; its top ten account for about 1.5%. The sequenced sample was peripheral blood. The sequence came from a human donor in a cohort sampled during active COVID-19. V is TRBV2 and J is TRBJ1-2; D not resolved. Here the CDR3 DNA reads TGTGCCAGCAGGGCGGATTCTAACTATGGCTACACCTTC. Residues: CASRADSNYGYTF.